These T cell receptor beta chains were read from a single sample in a study of blood T cell repertoires in COVID-19. Profiling relied on immunoSEQ multiplex PCR, and the TCRdb table lists in-frame clones only, not all of them. The table includes fewer than 250,000 clones, 87% detected once. The sequencing input was PBMCs or T cells enriched from blood (not recorded which). The receptors come from a woman in her twenties or thirties with acute COVID-19. Both conserved end residues are part of each CDR3. A D gene is named only where the DNA matches it firmly. Not all rows give a size; the values are once, few, many and, for expanded clones, a class.

DNA	CDR3	D	size	V	J
TGTGCCAGCACCCTCGGGGGCGGGGGAGCATCCTACAATGAGCAGTTCTTC	CASTLGGGGASYNEQFF	.	.	TRBV5-4	TRBJ2-1
TGTGCCTGGAGTGTCTGGCGGGACGAGCAGTACTTC	CAWSVWRDEQYF	.	few	TRBV30	TRBJ2-7
TGTGCCAGCAGCCTCCGGGGCACTGAAGCTTTCTTT	CASSLRGTEAFF	.	.	TRBV13	TRBJ1-1
TGTGCCAGCAGCCCGGAGGGACCCCTTGGGGATGAGCAGTTCTTC	CASSPEGPLGDEQFF	.	.	TRBV5-4	TRBJ2-1
TGTGCCAGCAGTTACTCGGGAGGAACCCCCTACGAGCAGTACTTC	CASSYSGGTPYEQYF	.	.	TRBV6-5	TRBJ2-7
TGCGCCAGCAGCCATGGCCCCGAGAGGGGGCGAGGAAACACCATATATTTT	CASSHGPERGRGNTIYF	TRBD1	.	TRBV4-1	TRBJ1-3
TGTGCCAGCAGTTGGGAGGGTAACACTGAAGCTTTCTTT	CASSWEGNTEAFF	.	.	TRBV6-2/TRBV6-3	TRBJ1-1
TGTGCCAGCAGCCATCGCTGGACAGTAGCCGTCTACGAGCAGTACTTC	CASSHRWTVAVYEQYF	.	.	TRBV7-8	TRBJ2-7
TGCGCCAGCAGCCAAGTTCTATTCGGCAGGGTGTATCAGCCCCAGCATTTT	CASSQVLFGRVYQPQHF	.	once	TRBV4-1	TRBJ1-5
TGTGCCTGGGAGACAGGGTCGTACAATGAGCAGTTCTTC	CAWETGSYNEQFF	TRBD1	.	TRBV30	TRBJ2-1
TGTGCCAGCAGTCCACAGGGAATGAACACTGAAGCTTTCTTT	CASSPQGMNTEAFF	.	.	TRBV2	TRBJ1-1
TGCGCCAGCAGCCGATTGGGGATCGTAGCGGGGGGCGACACCGGGGAGCTGTTTTTT	CASSRLGIVAGGDTGELFF	TRBD2	.	TRBV4-1	TRBJ2-2
TGTGCCAGCAGCTCCAACACAGGGGGGCCCCCTCTTTATGGCTACACCTTC	CASSSNTGGPPLYGYTF	TRBD1	.	TRBV7-2	TRBJ1-2
TGTGCCAGCAGCCGACGACAGGGGTTATGGGAAAAACTGTTTTTT	CASSRRQGLWEKLFF	TRBD1	.	TRBV27	TRBJ1-4
TGTGCCAGCAGTTCCGTTAGGACAGGGCGGGGCTACACCTTC	CASSSVRTGRGYTF	TRBD1	.	TRBV6-5	TRBJ1-2
TGCAGCGTTGAAGAGGGGGGTTTCAAGAACATTCAGTACTTC	CSVEEGGFKNIQYF	.	.	TRBV29-1	TRBJ2-4
TGTGCCAGCAGCTTAGTAGGAGGACAGGGATCTGTAGGCTACACCTTC	CASSLVGGQGSVGYTF	TRBD1	.	TRBV7-2	TRBJ1-2
TGTGCCAGCAGCCAAGGCAGGGCGAGTGGAAACACCATATATTTT	CASSQGRASGNTIYF	.	.	TRBV4-2	TRBJ1-3
TGTGCCAGCAGTTTCCGGGGGTCGGTCACAGATACGCAGTATTTT	CASSFRGSVTDTQYF	.	.	TRBV27	TRBJ2-3
TGCACCAGCAGCAGGAGCAGATGCACAGATACGCAGTATTTT	CTSSRSRCTDTQYF	.	.	TRBV1	TRBJ2-3
TGTGCCAGCAGCGTAGGACAGACCAATCAGCCCCAGCATTTT	CASSVGQTNQPQHF	.	few	TRBV9	TRBJ1-5
TGTGCCAGCTCACCATTGGGGGAGGATCAGTACTTC	CASSPLGEDQYF	.	.	TRBV18	TRBJ2-7
TGTGCCAGCAGCCATAGCGGGGGCCGCACAGATACGCAGTATTTT	CASSHSGGRTDTQYF	TRBD2	once	TRBV5-6	TRBJ2-3
TGTGCCAGCAGCTTACAGAACACTGAAGCTTTCTTT	CASSLQNTEAFF	.	.	TRBV5-4	TRBJ1-1
TGTGCCAGCAGCCATGGACTCAGGGGCTCAGCTGAAGCTTTCTTT	CASSHGLRGSAEAFF	.	.	TRBV3-1/TRBV3-2	TRBJ1-1
TGTGCCAGCAGCTTGGGCCAGGGGGATACGCAGTATTTT	CASSLGQGDTQYF	.	.	TRBV7-6	TRBJ2-3
TGTGCCAGCAGCTTATTCGGGACTGATGGCTACACCTTC	CASSLFGTDGYTF	.	once	TRBV7-9	TRBJ1-2
TGTGCCAGCAGCCCAAACCCGGGACAGATGAACACTGAAGCTTTCTTT	CASSPNPGQMNTEAFF	TRBD1	.	TRBV7-2	TRBJ1-1
TGCGCCAGCAGCCAAGGGACAGAACAAGAGACCCAGTACTTC	CASSQGTEQETQYF	TRBD1	.	TRBV5-1	TRBJ2-5
TGTGCCAGTAGCCCCGGGGGGGGTTTTTTCTATGGCTACACCTTC	CASSPGGGFFYGYTF	.	.	TRBV19	TRBJ1-2
TGTGCCAGCAGCCCCGGACAGTCCTTGGTGGAGGAGCAGTACTTC	CASSPGQSLVEEQYF	.	.	TRBV5-6	TRBJ2-7
TGTGCCAGCAGCACTGATGAGAACACTGAAGCTTTCTTT	CASSTDENTEAFF	.	.	TRBV7-9	TRBJ1-1
TGTGCCAGCAGTTACCCGGCTCCGGGACAGATCGCCCGAAGCCATGGCTACACCTTC	CASSYPAPGQIARSHGYTF	TRBD1	.	TRBV6-2/TRBV6-3	TRBJ1-2
TGTGCCACCAGGGCAGGGGGCGCCGGCACCGGGGAGCTGTTTTTT	CATRAGGAGTGELFF	TRBD1	.	TRBV24-1	TRBJ2-2
TGTGCCAGCAGCCCGGGGGGGGATACGCAGTATTTT	CASSPGGDTQYF	TRBD2	.	TRBV5-4	TRBJ2-3
TGTGCCAGCAGTGTTGACATTAATTCACCCCTCCACTTT	CASSVDINSPLHF	.	.	TRBV6-4	TRBJ1-6
TGTGCCAGCAGCCCGGGACAGGGTAATGGCTACACCTTC	CASSPGQGNGYTF	TRBD1	.	TRBV11-2	TRBJ1-2
TGTGCCAGCAGTGAAGCCGGGGGGGGGTGGACTCCTAATTGTTCACCCCTCCACTTT	CASSEAGGGWTPNCSPLHF	.	.	TRBV6-1	TRBJ1-6
TGTGCCAGCAGCCCGAAGGCTAGTTTCGATGAGCAGTTCTTC	CASSPKASFDEQFF	.	.	TRBV7-9	TRBJ2-1
TGTGCCAGTAGCCTACAGGGATTGGGAACTGAAGCTTTCTTT	CASSLQGLGTEAFF	.	.	TRBV19	TRBJ1-1
TGCGCCAGCAGCACGCCGGGACAGCGGAATTATGGCTACACCTTC	CASSTPGQRNYGYTF	TRBD1	.	TRBV4-1	TRBJ1-2
TGCGCCAGCAGCAAAGGGACTAGCGGGGGGGCCGAGAGCACAGATACGCAGTATTTT	CASSKGTSGGAESTDTQYF	TRBD2	.	TRBV5-1	TRBJ2-3
TGTGCCAGCAGCTTAATTGTCCCCCCCGGGACAGGGTGTGAAAAACTGTTTTTT	CASSLIVPPGTGCEKLFF	TRBD1	.	TRBV11-3	TRBJ1-4
TGCGCCAGCAGCTTGACAGAGAACTATGGCTACACCTTC	CASSLTENYGYTF	.	.	TRBV5-1	TRBJ1-2
TGTGCCAGCACTAACACAGGGGGGTATGGCTACACCTTC	CASTNTGGYGYTF	TRBD1	once	TRBV27	TRBJ1-2
TGTGCCAGCAGCCAGACTAGCAATGAGCAGTTCTTC	CASSQTSNEQFF	.	once	TRBV12-3/TRBV12-4	TRBJ2-1
TGTGCCAGCAGGATCAGGGGAAATGATGAAAAACTGTTTTTT	CASRIRGNDEKLFF	.	.	TRBV7-2	TRBJ1-4
TGTGCCACCGGCGAGGCGGGTGGGACCGGGGAGCTGTTTTTT	CATGEAGGTGELFF	.	once	TRBV24-1	TRBJ2-2
TGTGCTAGTGGTTTGGTCCTTCCCCGCAAGGGGGCTGGAGCAGATACGCAGTATTTT	CASGLVLPRKGAGADTQYF	TRBD1	once	TRBV12-5	TRBJ2-3
TGCGCCAGCAGCCGAACAGGGGGGGCTGAAGCTTTCTTT	CASSRTGGAEAFF	TRBD1	.	TRBV5-1	TRBJ1-1
TGTGCCAGCAGCGCGACAGGGGGAACGGGGCACACTGAAGCTTTCTTT	CASSATGGTGHTEAFF	TRBD1	.	TRBV5-5	TRBJ1-1
TGCGCCAGCAGCCTCGCGGGGGGGAGCGAGACCCAGTACTTC	CASSLAGGSETQYF	TRBD2	.	TRBV4-1	TRBJ2-5
TGTGCCAGCAGTCCCGACAGGGAAGACACTGAAGCTTTCTTT	CASSPDREDTEAFF	TRBD1	.	TRBV2	TRBJ1-1
TGCAGTGCTACAGCTAACTATGGCTACACCTTC	CSATANYGYTF	.	.	TRBV20-1	TRBJ1-2
TGTGCCAGCAGCTGGCGGGACCGAGGGAAGACCCAGTACTTC	CASSWRDRGKTQYF	.	.	TRBV7-8	TRBJ2-5